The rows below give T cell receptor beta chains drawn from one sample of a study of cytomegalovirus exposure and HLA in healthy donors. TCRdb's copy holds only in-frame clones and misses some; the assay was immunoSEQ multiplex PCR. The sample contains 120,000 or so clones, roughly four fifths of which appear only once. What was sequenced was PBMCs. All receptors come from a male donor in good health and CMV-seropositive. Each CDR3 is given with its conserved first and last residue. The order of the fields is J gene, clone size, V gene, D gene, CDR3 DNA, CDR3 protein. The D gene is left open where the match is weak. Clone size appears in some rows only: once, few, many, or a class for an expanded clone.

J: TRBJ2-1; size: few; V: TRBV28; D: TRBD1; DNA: TGTGCCAGCAGCCCTGCGGACAGGGGCTCCTACAATGAGCAGTTCTTC; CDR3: CASSPADRGSYNEQFF
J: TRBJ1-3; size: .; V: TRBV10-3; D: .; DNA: TGTGCCATCAGTGACCTTCCTCCCCCGCGGGACACCATATATTTT; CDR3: CAISDLPPPRDTIYF
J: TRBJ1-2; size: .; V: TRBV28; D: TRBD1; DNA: TGTGCCAGCAGTTTAATGACAGGGGGCGGTGGCTACACCTTC; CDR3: CASSLMTGGGGYTF
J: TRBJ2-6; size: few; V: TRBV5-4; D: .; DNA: TGTGCCAGCAGCTCTACAGGGAACTCCCACTCTGGGGCCAACGGCCTGACTTTC; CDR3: CASSSTGNSHSGANGLTF
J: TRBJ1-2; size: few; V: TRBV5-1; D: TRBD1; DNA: TGCGCCAGCAGCGAACAGGGGTCCCAGGGGGGTGGCTACACCTTC; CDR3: CASSEQGSQGGGYTF
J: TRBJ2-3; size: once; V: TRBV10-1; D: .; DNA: TGCGCCAGCGGACACTTGAGTACAGATACGCAGTATTTT; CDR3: CASGHLSTDTQYF
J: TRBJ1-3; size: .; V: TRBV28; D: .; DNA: TGTGCCAGCAGTTTAACTACAGGGTTTGGAAACACCATATATTTT; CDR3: CASSLTTGFGNTIYF
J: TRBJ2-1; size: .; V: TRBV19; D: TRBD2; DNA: TGTGCCAGTAGTTCGTCCAGCGGGAGTTGGGATGAGCAGTTCTTC; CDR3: CASSSSSGSWDEQFF
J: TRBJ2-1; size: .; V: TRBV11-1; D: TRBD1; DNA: TGTGCCAGCAGCCCAAGACAGGGGACCCTCTACAATGAGCAGTTCTTC; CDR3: CASSPRQGTLYNEQFF
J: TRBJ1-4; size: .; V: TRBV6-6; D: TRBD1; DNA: TGTGCCAGCAGCCAGCAACAGGGGGCGGAGAATGAAAAACTGTTTTTT; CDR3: CASSQQQGAENEKLFF
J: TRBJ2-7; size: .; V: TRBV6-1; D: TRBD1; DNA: TGTGCCAGCACTTACGGACAGGGTTACGAGCAGTACTTC; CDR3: CASTYGQGYEQYF
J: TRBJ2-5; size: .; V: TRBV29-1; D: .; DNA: TGCAGCGTTGTGTATGCCTCCGGGGGAGAGACCCAGTACTTC; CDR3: CSVVYASGGETQYF
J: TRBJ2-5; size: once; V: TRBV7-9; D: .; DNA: TGTGCCAGCAGCTTGAGGGACCAAGAGACCCAGTACTTC; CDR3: CASSLRDQETQYF
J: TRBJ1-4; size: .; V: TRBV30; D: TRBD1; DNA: TGTGCCTGGATGCCGGGACAGGGAAATGAAAAACTGTTTTTT; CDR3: CAWMPGQGNEKLFF
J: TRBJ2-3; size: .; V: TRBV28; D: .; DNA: TGTGCCAGCAGTCCTACGGGACTCCGGGCCGATACGCAGTATTTT; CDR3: CASSPTGLRADTQYF
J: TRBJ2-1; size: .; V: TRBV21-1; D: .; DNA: TGTGCCAGCAGCAATGAGCCCCTGAGCTCCTACAATGAGCAGTTCTTC; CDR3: CASSNEPLSSYNEQFF
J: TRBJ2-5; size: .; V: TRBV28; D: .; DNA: TGTGCCAGCCTTCAGCCGGGGTCGTGGGGGGTGACCCAGTACTTC; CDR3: CASLQPGSWGVTQYF
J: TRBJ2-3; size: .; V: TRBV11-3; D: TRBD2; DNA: TGTGCCAGCAGCCCACGGACTAGCGGGGTTGCAGATACGCAGTATTTT; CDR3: CASSPRTSGVADTQYF
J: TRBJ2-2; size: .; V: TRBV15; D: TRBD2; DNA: TGTGCCACCAGCAGAGACCAGGTCCTCGCGGGAGGGGTCACCGGGGAGCTGTTTTTT; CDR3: CATSRDQVLAGGVTGELFF
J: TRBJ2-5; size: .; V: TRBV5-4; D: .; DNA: TGTGCCAGCAGCTTCAACAGGCCAGAGACCCAGTACTTC; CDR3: CASSFNRPETQYF
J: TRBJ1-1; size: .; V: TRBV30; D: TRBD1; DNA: TGTGCCTGGAGTCCGGACAGGGCGGTCGAAGCTTTCTTT; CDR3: CAWSPDRAVEAFF
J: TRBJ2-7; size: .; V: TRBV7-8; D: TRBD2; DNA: TGTGCCAGCAGCTTAGAGTTAGCGGGAGACGAGCAGTACTTC; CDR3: CASSLELAGDEQYF
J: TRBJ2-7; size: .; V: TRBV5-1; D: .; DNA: TGCGCCAGCAGCCTGGATCCTTCTAGCTCCTACGAGCAGTACTTC; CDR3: CASSLDPSSSYEQYF
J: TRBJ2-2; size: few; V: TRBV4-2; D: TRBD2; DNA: TGTGCCAGCAGGAAATCCGGGGGGGCGGGCACCGGGGAGCTGTTTTTT; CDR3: CASRKSGGAGTGELFF
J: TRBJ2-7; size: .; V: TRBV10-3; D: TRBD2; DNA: TGTGCCATCAGTGTCGGGACTACCTACGAGCAGTACTTC; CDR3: CAISVGTTYEQYF
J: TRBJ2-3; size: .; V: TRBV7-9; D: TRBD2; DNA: TGTGCCAGCAGTTGGAAGGGGACTAGCGGGAGTAAGGATACGCAGTATTTT; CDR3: CASSWKGTSGSKDTQYF
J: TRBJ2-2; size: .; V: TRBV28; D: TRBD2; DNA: TGTGCCAGCAGCCGAATCGGCGGGAGGGCTGAAAAAACCGGGGAGCTGTTTTTT; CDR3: CASSRIGGRAEKTGELFF
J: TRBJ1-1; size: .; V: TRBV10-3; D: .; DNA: TGTGCCATCAGTGATAACGTTTTCGGACAGTTGAACACTGAAGCTTTCTTT; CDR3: CAISDNVFGQLNTEAFF
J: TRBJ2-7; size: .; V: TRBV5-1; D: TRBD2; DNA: TGCGCCAGCAGCGAAAGCGGGATTTACGAGCAGTACTTC; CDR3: CASSESGIYEQYF
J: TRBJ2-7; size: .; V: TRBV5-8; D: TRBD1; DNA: TGTGCCAGCAGAACCGGGACAGGGTGGTACGAGCAGTACTTC; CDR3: CASRTGTGWYEQYF
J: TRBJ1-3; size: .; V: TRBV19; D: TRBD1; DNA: TGTGCCAGTAGTATACGGACAGGGGTAAACTCTGGAAACACCATATATTTT; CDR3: CASSIRTGVNSGNTIYF
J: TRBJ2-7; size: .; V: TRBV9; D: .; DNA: TGTGCCAGCAGCCCCCGGGGGAGCGACTCCTACGAGCAGTACTTC; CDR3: CASSPRGSDSYEQYF
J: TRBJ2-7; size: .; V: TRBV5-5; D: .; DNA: TGTGCCAGCAGCTTGGGGGGGACTCAAATATACGAGCAGTACTTC; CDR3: CASSLGGTQIYEQYF
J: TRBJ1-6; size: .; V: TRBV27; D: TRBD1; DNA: TGTGCCAGCACTCAATCCGGGACAGGGGCTCCGGCCCTCCACTTT; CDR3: CASTQSGTGAPALHF
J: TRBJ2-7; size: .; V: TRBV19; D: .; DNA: TGTGCCAGTAGTATGCAGGGAAGGCCCTACGAGCAGTACTTC; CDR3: CASSMQGRPYEQYF
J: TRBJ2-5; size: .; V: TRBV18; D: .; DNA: TGTGCCAGCTCACCCCAGGGAACCGAGACCCAGTACTTC; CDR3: CASSPQGTETQYF
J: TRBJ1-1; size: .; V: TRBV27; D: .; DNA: TGTGCCAGCCATCCCGGGGAGCGAGTGAACACTGAAGCTTTCTTT; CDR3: CASHPGERVNTEAFF
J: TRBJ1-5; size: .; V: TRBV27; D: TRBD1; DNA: TGTGCCAGCAGTTTATCGGGGACAGGGGTTGGTCAGCCCCAGCATTTT; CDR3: CASSLSGTGVGQPQHF
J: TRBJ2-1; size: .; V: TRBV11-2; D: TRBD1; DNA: TGTGCCAGCAGCCCGGGACAGGGATACAATGAGCAGTTCTTC; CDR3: CASSPGQGYNEQFF
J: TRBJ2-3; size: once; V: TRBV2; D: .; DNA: TGTGCCAGCAGTGAAGTTTCAGGGTTAATTACAGATACGCAGTATTTT; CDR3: CASSEVSGLITDTQYF
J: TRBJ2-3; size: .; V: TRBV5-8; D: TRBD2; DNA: TGTGCCAGCAGCCGACTAGCGGGACCCCCAGATACGCAGTATTTT; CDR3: CASSRLAGPPDTQYF
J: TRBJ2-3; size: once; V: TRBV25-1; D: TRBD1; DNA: TGTGCCAGCAGTGCGTGGACAGGGGGGACAGATACGCAGTATTTT; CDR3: CASSAWTGGTDTQYF
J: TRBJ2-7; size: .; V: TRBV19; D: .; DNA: TGTGCCAGTAGTATGGGGGCGGGAGACGAGCAGTACTTC; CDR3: CASSMGAGDEQYF
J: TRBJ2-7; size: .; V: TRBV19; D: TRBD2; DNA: TGTGCCAGTAGTTCGGGGGGTCTGACCTACGAGCAGTACTTC; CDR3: CASSSGGLTYEQYF
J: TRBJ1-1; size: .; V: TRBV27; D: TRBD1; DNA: TGTGCCAGCAGTTTCTCCCTCCTTCCGTACAGGGGCACTGAAGCTTTCTTT; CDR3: CASSFSLLPYRGTEAFF
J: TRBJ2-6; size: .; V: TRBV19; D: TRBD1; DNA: TGTGCCAGTAGTCCGACAGGGACCTCTGGGGCCAACGTCCTGACTTTC; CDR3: CASSPTGTSGANVLTF
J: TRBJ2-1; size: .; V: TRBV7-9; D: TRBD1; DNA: TGTGCCAGCAGCCCCCGGACAGGTCAAGGGGTGTACAATGAGCAGTTCTTC; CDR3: CASSPRTGQGVYNEQFF
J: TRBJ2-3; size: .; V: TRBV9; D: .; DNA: TGTGCCAGCAGCCCACTTGGGTGGGAGGGCACAGATACGCAGTATTTT; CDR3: CASSPLGWEGTDTQYF